A single sample gave rise to the 4 T cell receptor beta chains below, sequenced in a study of human T cells and chemical hapten exposure. TCRdb used MiXCR to reprocess the RACE reads, holding one entry per CDR3 protein. The table shows over 55,000 distinct CDR3 sequences, with more than 7.5% occurring only once. Time point here: pre-sensitization, week 0. Treatment given: therapeutic diphenylcyclopropenone sensitization with weekly scalp DPC. Sequenced here: whole blood, sampled in connection with sensitization to the hapten diphenylcyclopropenone (DPC). Receptors originate from a man in his forties with alopecia areata. Some clones in this sample may be carry-over from other donors' samples.

This clonotype was counted many times. The chain employs TRBV25-1 and TRBJ2-1; 7 bases map to TRBD2. The germline V gene encodes CDR1 MGHDK and CDR2 SYGVNS. Trimming took 6 bases from V and 2 from J; bases not matched to a gene: 4. CDR3 length equals 14 residues. The CDR3 region is CASSGLGAYNEQFF. The CDR3 bases are TGTGCCAGCAGCGGACTAGGGGCCTACAATGAGCAGTTCTTC.

This clonotype occurred a few times. The chain employs TRBV6-5 and TRBJ1-5, with D unresolved. The CDR3 runs to 13 residues. Germline loops: CDR1 MNHEY, CDR2 SVGAGI. Trimming cost V 4 bases and J 4 bases, with 8 bases left between them. The CDR3 nucleotides read TGTGCCAGCAGTTCCGGACGGAATCAGCCCCAGCATTTT. Translating gives CASSSGRNQPQHF.

V and J are TRBV20-1 and TRBJ2-7; TRBD2 agrees at 14 bases. The CDR3 has 16 amino acids. From germline, CDR1 is DFQATT and CDR2 SNEGSKA (reference sequence). The J segment lost 5 bases and the V segment lost 3 bases, leaving 9 bases of the junction unmatched. The CDR3 sequence is CSAREVGLAGGNEQYF. CDR3 DNA sequence: TGCAGTGCTAGGGAAGTTGGACTAGCGGGAGGAAACGAGCAGTACTTC.

The gene calls are TRBV7-2 and TRBJ2-3, with D uncertain. Germline V gene data show CDR1 as SGHTA and CDR2 as FQGNSA. CDR3 length equals 13 residues. Trimming took 2 bases from V and 2 from J, leaving 5 bases between them. CDR3 sequence reads: CASSLRITDTQYF. Written as DNA, the CDR3 is TGTGCCAGCAGCTTACGGATCACAGATACGCAGTATTTT.